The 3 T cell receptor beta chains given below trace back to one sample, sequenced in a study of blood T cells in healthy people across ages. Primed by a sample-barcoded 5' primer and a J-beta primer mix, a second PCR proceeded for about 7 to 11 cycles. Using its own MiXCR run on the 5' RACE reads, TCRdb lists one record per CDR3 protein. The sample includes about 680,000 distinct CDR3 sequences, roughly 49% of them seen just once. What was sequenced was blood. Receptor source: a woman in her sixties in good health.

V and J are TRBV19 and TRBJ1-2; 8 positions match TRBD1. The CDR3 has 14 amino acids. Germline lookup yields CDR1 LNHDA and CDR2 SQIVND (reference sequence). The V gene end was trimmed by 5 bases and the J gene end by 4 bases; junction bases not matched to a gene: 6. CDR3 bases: TGTGCCAGTAGTTCGACAGGGGACGTCTATGGCTACACCTTC. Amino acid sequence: CASSSTGDVYGYTF.

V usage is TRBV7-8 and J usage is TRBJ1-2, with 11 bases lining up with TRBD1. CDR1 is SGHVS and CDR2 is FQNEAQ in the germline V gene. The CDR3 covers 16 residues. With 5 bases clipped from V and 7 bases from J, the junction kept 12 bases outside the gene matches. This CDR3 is CASSGWTGGAFGGYTF. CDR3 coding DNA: TGTGCCAGCAGCGGTTGGACAGGGGGCGCCTTTGGTGGCTACACCTTC.

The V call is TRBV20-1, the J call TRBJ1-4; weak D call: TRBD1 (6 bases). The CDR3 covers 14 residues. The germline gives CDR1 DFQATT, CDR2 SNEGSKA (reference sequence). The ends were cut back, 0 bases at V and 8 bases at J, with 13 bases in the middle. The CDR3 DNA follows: TGCAGTGCTAGAGATAAAGGGACAAACGAAAAACTGTTTTTT. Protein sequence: CSARDKGTNEKLFF.